These 20 T cell receptor beta chains originate from one sample sequenced in a study of CD8 T cells in ankylosing spondylitis. TCRdb fed the 5' RACE reads into MiXCR, producing one record per CDR3 protein. The sample has about 240,000 distinct CDR3 sequences; about 10% are singletons. The sample was blood, either unsorted or a sorted T cell fraction (not recorded which). Every receptor here comes from a male donor with ankylosing spondylitis or in good health (not recorded which).

In its sample, this clonotype was seen many times. The rearrangement links TRBV5-8 to TRBJ2-1; D is uncertain. Between the trimmed V and J ends, which lost 2 bases and 0 bases, there was a span of 12 bases. Germline V lookup: CDR1 SGHTS, CDR2 YDEGEE. This CDR3 has 16 amino acids. In DNA form, the CDR3 reads TGTGCCAGCAGCTTTACCCGTCGAAGCTCCTACAATGAGCAGTTCTTC. It codes for CASSFTRRSSYNEQFF.

The rearrangement joins TRBV5-1 to TRBJ1-1; weak D call: TRBD1 (5 bases). The ends were cut back, 6 bases at V and 3 bases at J, with 9 bases in the middle. CDR3 length equals 12 residues. The germline V gene encodes CDR1 SGHRS and CDR2 YFSETQ. The CDR3, as DNA: TGCGCCAGCATGGGGGGGGACACTGAAGCTTTCTTT. It yields the protein CASMGGDTEAFF. The full variable domain, completed using reference TRBV5-1 and TRBJ1-1, is KAGVTQTPRYLIKTRGQQVTLSCSPISGHRSVSWYQQTPGQGLQFLFEYFSETQRNKGNFPGRFSGRQFSNSRSEMNVSTLELGDSALYLCASMGGDTEAFFGQGTRLTVV.

This clonotype came up many times. The rearrangement uses TRBV12-3 or TRBV12-4 and TRBJ2-2, with D maybe TRBD1 (5 bases). The CDR3 has 14 amino acids. Trimming pared 7 bases from V and 6 bases from J, leaving 15 bases between. CDR3 DNA sequence: TGTGCCAGCACCCTGGACAATTTTCCCGGGGAGCTGTTTTTT. Its protein product is CASTLDNFPGELFF.

This clonotype was seen repeatedly, ten times or more. V and J are TRBV20-1 and TRBJ2-3; 8 nucleotides line up with TRBD2. The CDR3 runs to 13 residues. With 3 bases clipped from V and 2 bases from J, the junction kept 1 base outside the gene matches. The germline V gene has CDR1 DFQATT and CDR2 SNEGSKA (reference sequence). The CDR3 DNA reads TGCAGTGCTAGTAGCGGGGCCACAGATACGCAGTATTTT. This codes for CSASSGATDTQYF.

The table lists this clonotype with many counts. V is TRBV5-1 and J is TRBJ2-5; TRBD1 matches 7 bases. Unmatched junction bases numbered 8, after V lost 4 bases and J lost 2 bases. This CDR3 has 15 residues. The germline V gene encodes CDR1 SGHRS and CDR2 YFSETQ. The CDR3 loop is CASSPDRQSQETQYF. CDR3 nucleotide sequence: TGCGCCAGCAGCCCGGACAGGCAATCGCAAGAGACCCAGTACTTC.

At least ten counts were recorded for this clonotype. The genes are TRBV4-1 and TRBJ2-2; unclear D gene. Germline V gives CDR1 MGHRA, CDR2 YSYEKL. The CDR3 consists of 13 residues. The V gene lost 7 bases and the J gene lost 0 bases, with 6 bases spanning the gap. DNA for the CDR3: TGCGCCAGCAAACAAACGAACACCGGGGAGCTGTTTTTT. Residues: CASKQTNTGELFF.

This clonotype has a count of ten or more. The chain couples TRBV20-1 to TRBJ2-2, with 8 bases that match TRBD2. The CDR3 is 15 amino acids. J was trimmed by 5 bases and V by 6 bases; bases with no gene match: 11. CDR1 is DFQATT and CDR2 is SNEGSKA in the germline V gene (reference sequence). The DNA of the CDR3 is TGCAGTGCGCCCGGGGGGGGTTCTTTTACCGGGGAGCTGTTTTTT. As protein: CSAPGGGSFTGELFF.

This clonotype was seen many times. This chain joins TRBV10-1 and TRBJ2-7, with 8 bases identical to TRBD1. This CDR3 comprises 13 residues. Germline V CDR1 and CDR2: WNHNN, SYGVQD (reference sequence). Trimming removed 0 bases from V and 12 bases from J; junction bases left unmatched: 7. CDR3 loop: CASSESIQGGLYF. The CDR3 DNA is TGCGCCAGCAGTGAGTCGATACAGGGGGGACTGTACTTC.

The CDR3 reads CASSLAGLLQGANEQYF. Written as DNA, the CDR3 is TGTGCCAGCAGCTTGGCGGGTTTGTTACAGGGGGCTAACGAGCAGTACTTC. V gene TRBV5-5 combines with J gene TRBJ2-7, with 9 bases aligning to TRBD1. CDR3 length: 17 residues. In germline, CDR1 is SGHKS, CDR2 YYEKEE (reference sequence). J was trimmed by 5 bases and V by 0 bases; bases with no gene match: 12. The complete variable domain, with remaining parts taken from reference TRBV5-5 and TRBJ2-7, reads DAGVTQSPTHLIKTRGQQVTLRCSPISGHKSVSWYQQVLGQGPQFIFQYYEKEERGRGNFPDRFSARQFPNYSSELNVNALLLGDSALYLCASSLAGLLQGANEQYFGPGTRLTVT.

The DNA of the CDR3 is TGTGCCAGCAGGCTCCTTGACAGGGAAGCAGATGGCTACACCTTC. As protein: CASRLLDREADGYTF. The chain carries TRBV6-2 or TRBV6-3 and TRBJ1-2, with 7 bases identical to TRBD1. The CDR3 runs to 15 residues. In germline, CDR1 is MNHEY, CDR2 SVGEGT. V lost 6 bases, J lost 6 bases, and 13 bases stayed unmatched.

This clonotype appeared many times. The chain is built from TRBV6-1 and TRBJ1-1, with D perhaps matching TRBD1 (5 bases). The CDR3 has 15 amino acids. Germline CDR1 reads MNHNS; CDR2 reads SASEGT. The germline V and J ends were trimmed by 6 bases and 3 bases, with 17 bases remaining between them. CDR3 sequence reads: CASSPLPPGYTEAFF. The CDR3 DNA is TGTGCCAGCAGCCCGTTACCCCCAGGGTACACTGAAGCTTTCTTT.

The J gene is TRBJ2-5, the V gene TRBV3-1, with D possibly matching TRBD2 (6 bases). The CDR3 contains 14 residues. Germline-derived CDR1 and CDR2 are LGHDT and YNNKEL (reference sequence). Trimming removed 2 bases at V and 7 bases at J, with 14 bases between. CDR3 sequence: CASSQREEEVTQYF. In nucleotides, the CDR3 is TGTGCCAGCAGCCAAAGGGAGGAGGAAGTGACCCAGTACTTC.

The rearrangement joins TRBV7-2 to TRBJ2-3; 7 bases are a match to TRBD2. In germline, CDR1 is SGHTA, CDR2 FQGNSA. J was trimmed by 4 bases and V by 3 bases; bases with no gene match: 7. The CDR3 length is 15 residues. As DNA, the CDR3 is TGTGCCAGCAGCTTTAAGTCGGGAGGCGCAGATACGCAGTATTTT. Translation gives CASSFKSGGADTQYF.

This clonotype was found many times. The chain has TRBV5-1 and TRBJ2-2; D call uncertain. V lost 1 base and J 6 bases, leaving 13 bases between the germline ends. The CDR3 is 15 amino acids. CDR1 is SGHRS and CDR2 is YFSETQ in the germline V gene. CDR3 in amino acids: CASSLYIGLAGELFF. The CDR3 DNA follows: TGCGCCAGCAGCTTGTACATCGGGTTAGCCGGGGAGCTGTTTTTT. Together with reference TRBV5-1 and TRBJ2-2, the CDR3 gives the full variable domain: KAGVTQTPRYLIKTRGQQVTLSCSPISGHRSVSWYQQTPGQGLQFLFEYFSETQRNKGNFPGRFSGRQFSNSRSEMNVSTLELGDSALYLCASSLYIGLAGELFFGEGSRLTVL.

This clonotype has a count of ten or more. The CDR3 sequence is CARQGPNQETQYF. DNA for the CDR3: TGTGCCAGACAGGGGCCTAACCAAGAGACCCAGTACTTC. This chain joins TRBV2 and TRBJ2-5; the match to TRBD1 covers 7 bases. CDR1 and CDR2 from the germline V gene are SNHLY and FYNNEI. The CDR3 covers 13 residues. V dropped 9 bases and J dropped 0; count of bases not matched to a gene: 4.

This clonotype was recorded many times. The genes are TRBV25-1 and TRBJ2-3, with 7 bases lining up with TRBD2. CDR3 length: 18 amino acids. Germline values: CDR1 MGHDK, CDR2 SYGVNS. Losses at the gene ends were 2 bases for V and 0 bases for J; bases not matched to a gene: 11. Written as DNA, the CDR3 is TGTGCCAGCAGTGAAAGTTCGGGACTACTCCAAAGCACAGATACGCAGTATTTT. Its protein is CASSESSGLLQSTDTQYF.

This clonotype was picked up a small number of times. Mismatch with germline at one junction end may stem from a read error. The chain carries TRBV9 and TRBJ1-1; TRBD1 agrees at 8 bases. The CDR3 length is 14 residues. Germline assignment: CDR1 SGDLS and CDR2 YYNGEE. The CDR3 DNA follows: TGTGCCAGCAGAGTAGGACAGGGCAACACTGAAGCTTTCTTT. Translated, it gives CASRVGQGNTEAFF. Based on the CDR3 plus reference TRBV9 and TRBJ1-1, the full variable domain is DSGVTQTPKHLITATGQRVTLRCSPRSGDLSVYWYQQSLDQGLQFLIQYYNGEERAKGNILERFSAQQFPDLHSELNLSSLELGDSALYFCASRVGQGNTEAFFGQGTRLTVV.

This clonotype came up many times. The rearrangement uses TRBV4-2 and TRBJ2-1; TRBD2 matches at 7 bases. The CDR3 runs to 15 residues. V shed 4 bases and J 4 bases; nucleotides not matched to a gene: 7. Germline assignment: CDR1 LGHNA and CDR2 YNFKEQ. The CDR3 bases are TGTGCCAGCAGCCTAGCGTGGGAGGGGTACAATGAGCAGTTCTTC. Amino acid sequence: CASSLAWEGYNEQFF.

V and J are TRBV5-1 and TRBJ2-1, with D maybe TRBD2 (5 bases). V was shortened by 0 bases and J by 2 bases, with 12 bases between the two germline ends. Germline lookup yields CDR1 SGHRS and CDR2 YFSETQ. This CDR3 is 16 amino acids long. In DNA, the CDR3 is TGCGCCAGCAGCTTGGGAGAGGGCTTTACCTACAATGAGCAGTTCTTC. It encodes CASSLGEGFTYNEQFF.

This clonotype was counted ten times or more. The V call is TRBV12-3 or TRBV12-4, the J call TRBJ2-1; TRBD1 agrees at 7 bases. Trimming removed 5 bases from V and 7 bases from J; junction bases left unmatched: 2. The CDR3 covers 12 residues. The CDR3 here is CASSPQGNEQFF. The CDR3, as DNA: TGTGCCAGCAGTCCACAGGGGAATGAGCAGTTCTTC.